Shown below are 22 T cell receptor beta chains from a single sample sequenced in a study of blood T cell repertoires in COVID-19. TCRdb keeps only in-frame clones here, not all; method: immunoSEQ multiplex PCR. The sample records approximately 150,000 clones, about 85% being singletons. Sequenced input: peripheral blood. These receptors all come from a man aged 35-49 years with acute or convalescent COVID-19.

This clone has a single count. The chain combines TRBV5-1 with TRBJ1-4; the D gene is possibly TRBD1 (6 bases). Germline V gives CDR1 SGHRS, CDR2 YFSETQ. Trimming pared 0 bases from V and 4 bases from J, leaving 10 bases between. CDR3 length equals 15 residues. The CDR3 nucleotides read TGCGCCAGCAGCTTGGAAGGACAGAATAATGAAAAACTGTTTTTT. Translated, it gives CASSLEGQNNEKLFF.

The CDR3 here is CASSFPGTSGPGQYF. The CDR3 DNA is TGTGCCAGCAGCTTCCCCGGGACTAGCGGACCCGGGCAGTACTTC. V is TRBV5-5 and J is TRBJ2-7, with 11 bases fitting TRBD2. V lost 2 bases, J lost 9 bases, and 10 bases stayed unmatched. CDR3 length: 15 residues. In germline, CDR1 is SGHKS, CDR2 YYEKEE (reference sequence).

This CDR3 is CASSLGHGGSYEQYF. CDR3 DNA: TGCGCCAGCAGCTTGGGACACGGAGGATCCTACGAGCAGTACTTC. The rearrangement joins TRBV5-1 to TRBJ2-7, with a weak D call TRBD2 (5 bases). The germline V and J ends were trimmed by 0 bases and 1 base, with 11 bases remaining between them. The V gene's germline CDR1 is SGHRS and CDR2 YFSETQ. This CDR3 is 15 amino acids long.

CDR3 sequence reads: CASSRLGTGIDEQYF. As DNA, the CDR3 is TGCGCCAGCAGCCGGCTGGGGACAGGGATAGACGAGCAGTACTTC. The chain couples TRBV4-3 to TRBJ2-7; 9 bases agree with TRBD1. Looked up from germline, CDR1 is LGHNA and CDR2 is YSLEER. With 4 bases clipped from V and 5 bases from J, the junction kept 9 bases outside the gene matches. The CDR3 covers 15 residues.

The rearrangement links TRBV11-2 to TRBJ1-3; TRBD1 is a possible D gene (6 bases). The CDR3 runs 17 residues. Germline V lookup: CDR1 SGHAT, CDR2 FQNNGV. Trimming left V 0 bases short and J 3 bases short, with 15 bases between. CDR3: CASSLDHQGSYGNTIYF. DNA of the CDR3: TGTGCCAGCAGCTTAGATCACCAGGGGAGCTATGGAAACACCATATATTTT.

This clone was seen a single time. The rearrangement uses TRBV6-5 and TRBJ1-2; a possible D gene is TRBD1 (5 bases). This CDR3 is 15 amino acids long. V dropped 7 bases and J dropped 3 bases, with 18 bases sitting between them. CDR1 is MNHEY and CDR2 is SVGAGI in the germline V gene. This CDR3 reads CASTQTGGIHYGYTF. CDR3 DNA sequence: TGTGCCAGCACCCAAACCGGGGGAATTCACTATGGCTACACCTTC.

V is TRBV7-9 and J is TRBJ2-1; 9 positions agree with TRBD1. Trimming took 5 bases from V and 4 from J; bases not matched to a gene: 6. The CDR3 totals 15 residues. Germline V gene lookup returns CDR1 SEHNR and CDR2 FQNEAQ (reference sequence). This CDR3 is CASSSGQGWYNEQFF. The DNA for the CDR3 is TGTGCCAGCAGCAGCGGACAGGGGTGGTACAATGAGCAGTTCTTC. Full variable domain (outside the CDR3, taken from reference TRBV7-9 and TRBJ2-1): DTGVSQNPRHKITKRGQNVTFRCDPISEHNRLYWYRQTLGQGPEFLTYFQNEAQLEKSRLLSDRFSAERPKGSFSTLEIQRTEQGDSAMYLCASSSGQGWYNEQFFGPGTRLTVL.

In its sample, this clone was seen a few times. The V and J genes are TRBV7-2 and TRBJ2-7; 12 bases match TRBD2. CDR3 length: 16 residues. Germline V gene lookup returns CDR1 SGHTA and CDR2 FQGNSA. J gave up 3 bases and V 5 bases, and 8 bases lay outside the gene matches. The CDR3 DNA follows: TGTGCCAGCAGCCCGACCCTAGCGGGGGGGTACTACGAGCAGTACTTC. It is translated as CASSPTLAGGYYEQYF.

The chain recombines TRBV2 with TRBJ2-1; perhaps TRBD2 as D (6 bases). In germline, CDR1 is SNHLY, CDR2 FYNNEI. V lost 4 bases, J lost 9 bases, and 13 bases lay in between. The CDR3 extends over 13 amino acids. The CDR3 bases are TGTGCCAGCAGTGGTACTAGCAACGGTGAGCAGTTCTTC. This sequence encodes CASSGTSNGEQFF.

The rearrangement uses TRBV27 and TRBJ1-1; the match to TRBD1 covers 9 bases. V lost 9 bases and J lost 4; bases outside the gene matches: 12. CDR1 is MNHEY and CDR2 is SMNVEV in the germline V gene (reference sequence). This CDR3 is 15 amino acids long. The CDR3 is CASLRRGQGTTEAFF. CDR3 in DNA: TGTGCCAGTTTACGCCGGGGACAGGGTACCACTGAAGCTTTCTTT.

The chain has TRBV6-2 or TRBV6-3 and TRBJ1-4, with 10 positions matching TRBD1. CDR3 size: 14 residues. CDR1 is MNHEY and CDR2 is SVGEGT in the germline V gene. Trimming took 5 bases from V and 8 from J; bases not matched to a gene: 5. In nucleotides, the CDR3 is TGTGCCAGCAGTACCGGGACAGGGGAAGAAAAACTGTTTTTT. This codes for CASSTGTGEEKLFF.

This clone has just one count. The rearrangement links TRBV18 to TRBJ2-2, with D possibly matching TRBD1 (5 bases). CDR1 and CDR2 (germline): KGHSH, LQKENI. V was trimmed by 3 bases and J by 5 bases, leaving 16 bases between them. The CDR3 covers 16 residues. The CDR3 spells CASSPTTAIGTGELFF. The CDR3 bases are TGTGCCAGCTCACCGACGACAGCTATCGGGACCGGGGAGCTGTTTTTT. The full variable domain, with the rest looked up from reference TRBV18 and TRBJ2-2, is NAGVMQNPRHLVRRRGQEARLRCSPMKGHSHVYWYRQLPEEGLKFMVYLQKENIIDESGMPKERFSAEFPKEGPSILRIQQVVRGDSAAYFCASSPTTAIGTGELFFGEGSRLTVL.

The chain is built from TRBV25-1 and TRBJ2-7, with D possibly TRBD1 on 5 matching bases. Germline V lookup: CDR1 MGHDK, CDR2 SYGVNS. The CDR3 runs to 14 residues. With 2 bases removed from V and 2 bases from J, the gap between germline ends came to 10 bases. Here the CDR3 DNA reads TGTGCCAGCAGTGAAGGGGCTGGGGCCTACGAGCAGTACTTC. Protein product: CASSEGAGAYEQYF.

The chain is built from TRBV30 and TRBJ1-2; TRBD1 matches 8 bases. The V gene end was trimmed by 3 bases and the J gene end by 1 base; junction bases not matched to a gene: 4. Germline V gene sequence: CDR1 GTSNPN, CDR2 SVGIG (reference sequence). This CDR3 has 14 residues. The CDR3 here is CAWRQDRVNYGYTF. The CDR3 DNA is TGTGCCTGGAGACAGGACAGGGTTAACTATGGCTACACCTTC.

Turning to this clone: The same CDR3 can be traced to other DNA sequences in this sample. The CDR3 coding sequence is TGTGCCATCGCGGACAGTAATCAGCCCCAGCATTTT. Its translation is CAIADSNQPQHF. J is TRBJ1-5 and V is TRBV10-3, with D possibly TRBD1 on 6 matching bases. CDR1 and CDR2 (germline): ENHRY, SYGVKD. This CDR3 region has 12 residues. V lost 8 bases, J lost 4 bases, and 9 bases lay in between.

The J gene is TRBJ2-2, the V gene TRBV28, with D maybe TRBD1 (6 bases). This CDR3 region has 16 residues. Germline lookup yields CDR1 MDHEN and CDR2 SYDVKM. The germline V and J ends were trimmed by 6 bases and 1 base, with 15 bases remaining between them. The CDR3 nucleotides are TGTGCCAGCAGGAACAGGGTCGGAGGGAACACCGGGGAGCTGTTTTTT. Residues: CASRNRVGGNTGELFF. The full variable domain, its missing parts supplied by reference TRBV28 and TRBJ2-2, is DVKVTQSSRYLVKRTGEKVFLECVQDMDHENMFWYRQDPGLGLRLIYFSYDVKMKEKGDIPEGYSVSREKKERFSLILESASTNQTSMYLCASRNRVGGNTGELFFGEGSRLTVL.

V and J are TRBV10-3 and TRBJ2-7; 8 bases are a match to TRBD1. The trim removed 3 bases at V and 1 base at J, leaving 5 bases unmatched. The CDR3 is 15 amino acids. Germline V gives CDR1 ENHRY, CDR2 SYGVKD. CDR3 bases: TGTGCCATCAGTGAAAGGGACAGGATGTCCTACGAGCAGTACTTC. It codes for CAISERDRMSYEQYF.

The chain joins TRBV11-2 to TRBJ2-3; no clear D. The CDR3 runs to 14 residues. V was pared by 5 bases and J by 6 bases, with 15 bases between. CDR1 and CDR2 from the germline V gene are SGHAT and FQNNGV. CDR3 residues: CASSLGAIPDTQYF. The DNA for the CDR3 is TGTGCCAGCAGCCTGGGCGCCATCCCGGATACGCAGTATTTT.

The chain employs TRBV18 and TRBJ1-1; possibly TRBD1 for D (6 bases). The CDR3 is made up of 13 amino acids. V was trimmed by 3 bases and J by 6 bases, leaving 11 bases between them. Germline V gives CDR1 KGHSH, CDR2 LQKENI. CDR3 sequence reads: CASSPQGYSEAFF. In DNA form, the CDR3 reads TGTGCCAGCTCACCGCAGGGGTACTCTGAAGCTTTCTTT.

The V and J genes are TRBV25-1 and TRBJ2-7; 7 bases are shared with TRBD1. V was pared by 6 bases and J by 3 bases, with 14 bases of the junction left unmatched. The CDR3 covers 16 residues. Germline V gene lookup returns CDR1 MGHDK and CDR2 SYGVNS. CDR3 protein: CASSETKTGRYYEQYF. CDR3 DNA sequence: TGTGCCAGCAGCGAAACTAAGACAGGGCGCTACTACGAGCAGTACTTC.

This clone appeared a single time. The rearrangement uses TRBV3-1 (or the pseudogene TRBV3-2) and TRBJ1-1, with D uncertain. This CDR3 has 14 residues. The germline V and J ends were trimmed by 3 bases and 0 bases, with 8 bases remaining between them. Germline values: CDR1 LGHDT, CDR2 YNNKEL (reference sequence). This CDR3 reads CASSHQTVNTEAFF. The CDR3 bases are TGTGCCAGCAGCCACCAAACAGTGAACACTGAAGCTTTCTTT.

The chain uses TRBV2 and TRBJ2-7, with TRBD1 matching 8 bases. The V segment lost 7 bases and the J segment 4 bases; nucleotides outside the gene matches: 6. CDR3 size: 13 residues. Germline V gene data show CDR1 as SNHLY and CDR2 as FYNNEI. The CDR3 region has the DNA TGTGCCAGCACCATTGACAGGGGATACGAGCAGTACTTC. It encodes CASTIDRGYEQYF. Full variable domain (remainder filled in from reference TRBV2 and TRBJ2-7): EPEVTQTPSHQVTQMGQEVILRCVPISNHLYFYWYRQILGQKVEFLVSFYNNEISEKSEIFDDQFSVERPDGSNFTLKIRSTKLEDSAMYFCASTIDRGYEQYFGPGTRLTVT.